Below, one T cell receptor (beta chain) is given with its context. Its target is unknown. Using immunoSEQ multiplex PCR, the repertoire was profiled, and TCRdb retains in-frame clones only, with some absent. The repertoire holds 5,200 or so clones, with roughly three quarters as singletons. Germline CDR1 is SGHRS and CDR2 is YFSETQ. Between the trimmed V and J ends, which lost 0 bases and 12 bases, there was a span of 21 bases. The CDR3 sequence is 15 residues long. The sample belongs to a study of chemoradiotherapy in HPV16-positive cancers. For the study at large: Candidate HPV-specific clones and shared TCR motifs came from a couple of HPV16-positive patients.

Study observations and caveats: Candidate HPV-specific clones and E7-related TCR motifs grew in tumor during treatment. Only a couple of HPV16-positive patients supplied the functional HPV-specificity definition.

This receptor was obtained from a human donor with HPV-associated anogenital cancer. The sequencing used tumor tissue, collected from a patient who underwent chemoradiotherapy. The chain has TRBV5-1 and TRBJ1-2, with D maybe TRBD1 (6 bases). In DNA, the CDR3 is TGCGCCAGCAGCTTGGCCGCGGACAGAGAGCTTATCAACACCTTC. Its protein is CASSLAADRELINTF. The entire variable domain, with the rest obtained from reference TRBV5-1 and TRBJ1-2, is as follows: KAGVTQTPRYLIKTRGQQVTLSCSPISGHRSVSWYQQTPGQGLQFLFEYFSETQRNKGNFPGRFSGRQFSNSRSEMNVSTLELGDSALYLCASSLAADRELINTFGSGTRLTVV.